These 6 T cell receptor beta chains originate from one sample sequenced in a study of Ad26.COV2.S vaccination and SARS-CoV-2 variants. Treatment in this sample: about 20 received Ad26.COV2.S at low or high dose, single or two shots; roughly 5 received placebo; per-sample allocation not given. Repertoires come from day 63 after the first vaccine or placebo injection. Method: immunoSEQ multiplex PCR; TCRdb's copy keeps in-frame clones and lacks some. Of about 320,000 clones listed, around four fifths are singletons. The material sequenced was peripheral blood, taken in a trial of Ad26.COV2.S vaccine versus placebo. The source of these receptors is a person aged 18-60 years who received the Ad26.COV2.S COVID-19 vaccine or a placebo.

This sequence joins TRBV7-9 and TRBJ2-1, with TRBD2 matching over 8 bases. After removal of 5 bases from V and 2 bases from J, the junction contained 17 bases not matched to a gene. The germline gives CDR1 SEHNR, CDR2 FQNEAQ (reference sequence). This CDR3 has 19 residues. The CDR3 DNA reads TGTGCCAGCAGCGTACTCAGCAGGGGATCCGGGGGGGCCTACAATGAGCAGTTCTTC. This sequence encodes CASSVLSRGSGGAYNEQFF. The complete variable domain, with remaining parts taken from reference TRBV7-9 and TRBJ2-1, reads DTGVSQNPRHKITKRGQNVTFRCDPISEHNRLYWYRQTLGQGPEFLTYFQNEAQLEKSRLLSDRFSAERPKGSFSTLEIQRTEQGDSAMYLCASSVLSRGSGGAYNEQFFGPGTRLTVL.

The gene calls are TRBV5-5 and TRBJ1-6; TRBD1 is a possible D gene (5 bases). Germline V gene data show CDR1 as SGHKS and CDR2 as YYEKEE (reference sequence). This CDR3 is built from 18 residues. Trimming pared 4 bases from V and 3 bases from J, leaving 20 bases between. CDR3 sequence: CASSPLGSGQVYNSPLHF. CDR3 in DNA: TGTGCCAGCAGCCCCCTAGGTTCGGGGCAAGTCTATAATTCACCCCTCCACTTT.

This clone was detected only a few times. The V call is TRBV4-1, the J call TRBJ2-3; 9 nucleotides align to TRBD2. Germline trimming cut 1 base from V and 0 bases from J; bases unmatched to any gene: 8. This CDR3 has 18 amino acids. Germline V CDR1 and CDR2: MGHRA, YSYEKL. The CDR3 coding sequence is TGCGCCAGCAGCCAAGTGGGGGCTAGCGGGGAGAGCACAGATACGCAGTATTTT. Translating gives CASSQVGASGESTDTQYF.

The V call is TRBV9, the J call TRBJ2-1; tentative D call: TRBD2 (6 bases). CDR1 and CDR2 (germline): SGDLS, YYNGEE. This CDR3 has 13 residues. Trimming took 2 bases from V and 5 from J, leaving 8 bases between them. The CDR3 nucleotides read TGTGCCAGCAGCGTGCGGGGAAACAATGAGCAGTTCTTC. Protein sequence: CASSVRGNNEQFF.

The chain combines TRBV5-1 with TRBJ2-2; D might be TRBD1 (6 bases). The CDR3 runs to 15 residues. The V gene's germline CDR1 is SGHRS and CDR2 YFSETQ. Trimming shortened V by 1 base and J by 5 bases, and 12 bases separated the two germline ends. The CDR3 spells CASSLQGTGTGELFF. The CDR3 DNA reads TGCGCCAGCAGCTTGCAGGGGACGGGGACCGGGGAGCTGTTTTTT.

The genes are TRBV19 and TRBJ1-5; TRBD1 matches 7 bases. This CDR3 comprises 14 residues. Germline V gene sequence: CDR1 LNHDA, CDR2 SQIVND (reference sequence). V dropped 3 bases and J dropped 4; count of bases not matched to a gene: 3. CDR3 amino acids: CASSIGQANQPQHF. The CDR3 region has the DNA TGTGCCAGTAGTATCGGACAGGCTAATCAGCCCCAGCATTTT. Complete variable domain (other parts from reference TRBV19 and TRBJ1-5): DGGITQSPKYLFRKEGQNVTLSCEQNLNHDAMYWYRQDPGQGLRLIYYSQIVNDFQKGDIAEGYSVSREKKESFPLTVTSAQKNPTAFYLCASSIGQANQPQHFGDGTRLSIL.